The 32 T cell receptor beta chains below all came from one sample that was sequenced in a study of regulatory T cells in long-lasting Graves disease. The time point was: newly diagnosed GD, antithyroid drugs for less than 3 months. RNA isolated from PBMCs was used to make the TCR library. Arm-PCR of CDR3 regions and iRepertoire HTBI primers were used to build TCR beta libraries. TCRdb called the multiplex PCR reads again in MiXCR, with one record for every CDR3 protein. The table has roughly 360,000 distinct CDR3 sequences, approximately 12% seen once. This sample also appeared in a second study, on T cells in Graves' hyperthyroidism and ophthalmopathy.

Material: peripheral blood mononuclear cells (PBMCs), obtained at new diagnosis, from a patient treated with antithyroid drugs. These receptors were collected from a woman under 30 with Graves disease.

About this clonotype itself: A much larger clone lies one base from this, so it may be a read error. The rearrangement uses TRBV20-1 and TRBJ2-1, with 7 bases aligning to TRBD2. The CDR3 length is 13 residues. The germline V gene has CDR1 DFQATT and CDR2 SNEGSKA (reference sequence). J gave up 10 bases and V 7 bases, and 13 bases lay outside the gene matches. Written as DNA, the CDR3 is TGCAGTGGAAGGGCGGGAGTGTACTACGAGCAGTTCTTC. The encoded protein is CSGRAGVYYEQFF.

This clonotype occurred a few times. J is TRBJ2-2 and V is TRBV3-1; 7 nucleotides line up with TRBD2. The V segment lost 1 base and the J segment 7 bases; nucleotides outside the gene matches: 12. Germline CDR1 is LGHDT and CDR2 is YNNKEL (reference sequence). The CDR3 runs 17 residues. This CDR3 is CASSQGQWGERGGELFF. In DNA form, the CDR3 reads TGTGCCAGCAGCCAAGGTCAATGGGGCGAGCGGGGCGGGGAGCTGTTTTTT.

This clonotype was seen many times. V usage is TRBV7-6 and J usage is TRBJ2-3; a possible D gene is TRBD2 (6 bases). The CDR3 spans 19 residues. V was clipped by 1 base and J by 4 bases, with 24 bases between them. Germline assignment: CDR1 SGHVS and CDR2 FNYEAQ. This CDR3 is CASSLGFDGRGLKSDTQYF. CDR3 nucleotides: TGTGCCAGCAGCTTAGGTTTTGATGGGCGGGGCTTGAAGTCAGATACGCAGTATTTT.

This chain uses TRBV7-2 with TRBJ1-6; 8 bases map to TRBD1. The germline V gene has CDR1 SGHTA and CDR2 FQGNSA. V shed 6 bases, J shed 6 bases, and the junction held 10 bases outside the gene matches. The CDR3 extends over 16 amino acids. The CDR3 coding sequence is TGTGCCAGCAGTCCTAGAGACAGGGGTCGTAATTCACCCCTCCACTTT. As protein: CASSPRDRGRNSPLHF.

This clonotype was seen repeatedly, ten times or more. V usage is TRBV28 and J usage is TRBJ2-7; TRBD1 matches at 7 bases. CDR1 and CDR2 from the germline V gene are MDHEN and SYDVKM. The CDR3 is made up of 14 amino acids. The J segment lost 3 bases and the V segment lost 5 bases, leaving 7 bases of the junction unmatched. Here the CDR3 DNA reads TGTGCCAGCAGTGTCCGGGACAGATACTACGAGCAGTACTTC. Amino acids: CASSVRDRYYEQYF.

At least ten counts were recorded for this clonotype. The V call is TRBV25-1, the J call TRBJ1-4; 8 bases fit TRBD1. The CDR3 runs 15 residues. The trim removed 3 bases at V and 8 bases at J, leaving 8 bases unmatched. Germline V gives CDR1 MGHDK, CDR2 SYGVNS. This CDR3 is CASSDSAGGGEKLFF. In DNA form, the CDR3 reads TGTGCCAGCAGTGATTCGGCAGGGGGCGGCGAAAAACTGTTTTTT.

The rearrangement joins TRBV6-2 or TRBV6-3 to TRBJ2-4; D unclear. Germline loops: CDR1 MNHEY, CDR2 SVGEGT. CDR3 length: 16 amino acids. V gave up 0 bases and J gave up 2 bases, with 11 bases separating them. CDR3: CASSYSRPLSKNIQYF. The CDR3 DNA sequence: TGTGCCAGCAGTTACTCTAGGCCTTTGTCCAAAAACATTCAGTACTTC.

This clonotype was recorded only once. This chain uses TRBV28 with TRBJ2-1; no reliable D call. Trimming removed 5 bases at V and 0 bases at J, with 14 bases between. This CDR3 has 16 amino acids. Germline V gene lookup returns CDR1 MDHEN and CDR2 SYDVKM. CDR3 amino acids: CASSGTTWGSYNEQFF. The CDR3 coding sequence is TGTGCCAGCAGTGGAACTACCTGGGGCTCCTACAATGAGCAGTTCTTC.

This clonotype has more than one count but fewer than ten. The CDR3 DNA is TGCAGCGCAATAACCGGGCCCGTAATATATGGCTACACCTTC. The encoded protein is CSAITGPVIYGYTF. This sequence joins TRBV29-1 and TRBJ1-2; unclear D gene. Germline V gives CDR1 SQVTM, CDR2 ANQGSEA. The germline V and J ends were trimmed by 7 bases and 5 bases, with 20 bases remaining between them. The CDR3 sequence is 14 residues long.

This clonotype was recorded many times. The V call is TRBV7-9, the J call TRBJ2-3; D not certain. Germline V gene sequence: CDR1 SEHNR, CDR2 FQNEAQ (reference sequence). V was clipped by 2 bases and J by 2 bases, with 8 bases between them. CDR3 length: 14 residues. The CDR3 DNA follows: TGTGCCAGCAGCTTATCAGTGGACACAGATACGCAGTATTTT. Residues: CASSLSVDTDTQYF.

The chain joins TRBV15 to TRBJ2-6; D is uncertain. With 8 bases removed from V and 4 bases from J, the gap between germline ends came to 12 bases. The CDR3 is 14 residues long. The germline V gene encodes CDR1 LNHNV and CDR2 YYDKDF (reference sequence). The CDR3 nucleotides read TGTGCCACCGGTGGGGTCTCGGGGGCCAACGTCCTGACTTTC. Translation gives CATGGVSGANVLTF.

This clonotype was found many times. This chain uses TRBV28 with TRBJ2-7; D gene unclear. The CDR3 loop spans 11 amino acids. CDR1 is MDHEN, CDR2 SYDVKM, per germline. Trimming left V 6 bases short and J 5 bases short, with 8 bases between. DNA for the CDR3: TGTGCCAGCAGCCCACGGCACGAGCAGTACTTC. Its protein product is CASSPRHEQYF.

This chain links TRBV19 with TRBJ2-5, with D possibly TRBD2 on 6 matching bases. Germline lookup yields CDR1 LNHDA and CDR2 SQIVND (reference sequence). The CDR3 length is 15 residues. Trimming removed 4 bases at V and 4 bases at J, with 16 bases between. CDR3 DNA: TGTGCCAGTAGTAGACAGCCGTGGGGAGGAGAGACCCAGTACTTC. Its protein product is CASSRQPWGGETQYF.

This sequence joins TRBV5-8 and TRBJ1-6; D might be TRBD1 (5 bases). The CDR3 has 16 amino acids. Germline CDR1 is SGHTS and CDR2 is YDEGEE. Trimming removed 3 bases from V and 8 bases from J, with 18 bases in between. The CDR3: CASSSNRGVRDSPLHF. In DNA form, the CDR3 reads TGTGCCAGCAGCTCCAATCGGGGGGTAAGGGATTCACCCCTCCACTTT.

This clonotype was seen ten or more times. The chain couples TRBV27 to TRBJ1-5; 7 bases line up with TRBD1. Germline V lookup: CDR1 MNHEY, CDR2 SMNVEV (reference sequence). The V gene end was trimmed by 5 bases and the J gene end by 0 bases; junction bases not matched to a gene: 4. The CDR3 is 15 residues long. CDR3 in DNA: TGTGCCAGCAGTACACAGGGGTTTAGCAATCAGCCCCAGCATTTT. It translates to CASSTQGFSNQPQHF.

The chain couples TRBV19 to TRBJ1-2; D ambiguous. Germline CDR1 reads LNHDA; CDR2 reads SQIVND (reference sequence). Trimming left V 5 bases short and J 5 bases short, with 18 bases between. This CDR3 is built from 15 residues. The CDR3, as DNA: TGTGCCAGTAGTTTGAACCGTAAGAGGGTTTATGGCTACACCTTC. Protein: CASSLNRKRVYGYTF. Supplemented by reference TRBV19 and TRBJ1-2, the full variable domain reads DGGITQSPKYLFRKEGQNVTLSCEQNLNHDAMYWYRQDPGQGLRLIYYSQIVNDFQKGDIAEGYSVSREKKESFPLTVTSAQKNPTAFYLCASSLNRKRVYGYTFGSGTRLTVV.

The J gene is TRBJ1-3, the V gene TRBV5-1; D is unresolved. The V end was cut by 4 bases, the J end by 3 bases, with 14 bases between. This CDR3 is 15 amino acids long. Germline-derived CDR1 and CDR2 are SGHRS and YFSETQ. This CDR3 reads CASSPSMTYGNTIYF. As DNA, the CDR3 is TGCGCCAGCAGCCCCTCGATGACTTATGGAAACACCATATATTTT.

The DNA for the CDR3 is TGCAGTGCTAGTGGACAGGGACCCACTGAAGCTTTCTTT. Amino acids: CSASGQGPTEAFF. V usage is TRBV20-1 and J usage is TRBJ1-1, with 8 bases matching TRBD1. The CDR3 spans 13 residues. The V gene's germline CDR1 is DFQATT and CDR2 SNEGSKA (reference sequence). The V gene end was trimmed by 3 bases and the J gene end by 4 bases; junction bases not matched to a gene: 4.

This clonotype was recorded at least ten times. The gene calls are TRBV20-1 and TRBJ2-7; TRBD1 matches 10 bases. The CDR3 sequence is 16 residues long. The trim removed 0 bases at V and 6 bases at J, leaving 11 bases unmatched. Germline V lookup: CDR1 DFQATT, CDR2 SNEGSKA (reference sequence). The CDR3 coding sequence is TGCAGTGCTAGAGATTTTCGGGGTAGGACAGGGGGCGAGCAGTACTTC. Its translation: CSARDFRGRTGGEQYF.

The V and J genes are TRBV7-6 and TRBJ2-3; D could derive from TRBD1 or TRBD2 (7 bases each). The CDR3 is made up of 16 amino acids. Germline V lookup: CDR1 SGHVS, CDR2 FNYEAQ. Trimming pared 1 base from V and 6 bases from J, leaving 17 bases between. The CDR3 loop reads CASSLVGRQGGDTQYF. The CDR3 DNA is TGTGCCAGCAGCTTAGTGGGCCGGCAGGGGGGGGATACGCAGTATTTT.

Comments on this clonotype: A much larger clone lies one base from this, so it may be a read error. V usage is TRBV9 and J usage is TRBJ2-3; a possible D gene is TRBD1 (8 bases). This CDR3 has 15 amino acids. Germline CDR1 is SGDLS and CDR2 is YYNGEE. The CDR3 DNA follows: TGTGCCAGCAGCACAACCCAAGACAGGGGCCCACTAGCGCATTTT. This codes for CASSTTQDRGPLAHF.

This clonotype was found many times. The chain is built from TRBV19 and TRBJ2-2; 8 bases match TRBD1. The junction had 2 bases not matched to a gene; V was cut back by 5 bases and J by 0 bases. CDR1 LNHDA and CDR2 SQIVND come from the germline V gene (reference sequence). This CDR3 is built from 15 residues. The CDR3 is CASSWGQANTGELFF. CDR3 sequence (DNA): TGTGCCAGTAGTTGGGGACAGGCGAACACCGGGGAGCTGTTTTTT.

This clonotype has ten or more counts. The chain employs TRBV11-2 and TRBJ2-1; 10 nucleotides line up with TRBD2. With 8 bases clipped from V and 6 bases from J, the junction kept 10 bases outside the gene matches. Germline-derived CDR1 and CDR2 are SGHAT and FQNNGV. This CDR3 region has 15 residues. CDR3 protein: CASLRRAGGLNEQFF. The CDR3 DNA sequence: TGTGCCAGCCTCAGACGAGCGGGAGGGCTCAATGAGCAGTTCTTC.

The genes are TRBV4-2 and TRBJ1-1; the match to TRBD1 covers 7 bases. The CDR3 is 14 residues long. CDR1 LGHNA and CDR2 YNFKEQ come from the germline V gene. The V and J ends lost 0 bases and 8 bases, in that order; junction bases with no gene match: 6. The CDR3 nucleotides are TGTGCCAGCAGCCAAGAAGCTAGGGGACAGGAAGCTTTCTTT. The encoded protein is CASSQEARGQEAFF.

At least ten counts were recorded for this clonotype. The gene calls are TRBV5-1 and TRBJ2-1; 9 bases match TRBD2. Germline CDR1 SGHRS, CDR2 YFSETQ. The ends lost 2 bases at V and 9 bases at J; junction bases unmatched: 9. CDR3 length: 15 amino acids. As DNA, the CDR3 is TGCGCCAGCAGCTTCGGCGGGGGGGCTGGGTTTGAGCAGTTCTTC. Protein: CASSFGGGAGFEQFF.

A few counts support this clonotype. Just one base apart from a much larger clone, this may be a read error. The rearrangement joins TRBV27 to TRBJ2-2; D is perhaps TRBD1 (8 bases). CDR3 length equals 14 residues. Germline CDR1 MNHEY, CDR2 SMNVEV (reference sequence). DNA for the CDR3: TGTGCCAGCAGTTTACCTAACACAGGGGGGGAGCTGCTTTTT. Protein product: CASSLPNTGGELLF.

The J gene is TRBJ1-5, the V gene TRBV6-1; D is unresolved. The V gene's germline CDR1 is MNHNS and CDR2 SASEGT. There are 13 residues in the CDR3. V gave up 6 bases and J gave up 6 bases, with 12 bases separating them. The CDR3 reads CASRDRLIQPQHF. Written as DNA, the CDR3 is TGTGCCAGCAGAGATCGGTTAATTCAGCCCCAGCATTTT.

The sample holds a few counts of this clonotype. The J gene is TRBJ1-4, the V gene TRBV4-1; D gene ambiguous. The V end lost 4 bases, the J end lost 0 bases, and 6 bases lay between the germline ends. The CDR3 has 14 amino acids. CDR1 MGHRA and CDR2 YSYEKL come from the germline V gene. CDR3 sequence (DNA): TGCGCCAGCAGCCGCAGTGCAACTAATGAAAAACTGTTTTTT. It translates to CASSRSATNEKLFF.

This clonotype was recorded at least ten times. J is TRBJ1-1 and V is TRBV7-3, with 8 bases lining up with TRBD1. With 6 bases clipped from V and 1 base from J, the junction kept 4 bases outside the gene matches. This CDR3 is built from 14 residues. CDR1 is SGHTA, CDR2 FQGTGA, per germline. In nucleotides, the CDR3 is TGTGCCAGCAGTTTCGGGACAGGGAACACTGAAGCTTTCTTT. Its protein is CASSFGTGNTEAFF. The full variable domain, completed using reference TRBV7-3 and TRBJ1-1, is GAGVSQTPSNKVTEKGKYVELRCDPISGHTALYWYRQSLGQGPEFLIYFQGTGAADDSGLPNDRFFAVRPEGSVSTLKIQRTERGDSAVYLCASSFGTGNTEAFFGQGTRLTVV.

CDR3 bases: TGTGCCAGCGAGGGCAGGGAAAACTATGGCTACACCTTC. Translating it yields CASEGRENYGYTF. This chain uses TRBV6-2 or TRBV6-3 with TRBJ1-2; D perhaps matches TRBD1 (5 bases). This CDR3 is built from 13 residues. Between the trimmed V and J ends, which lost 8 bases and 2 bases, there was a span of 12 bases. Germline assignment: CDR1 MNHEY and CDR2 SVGEGT.

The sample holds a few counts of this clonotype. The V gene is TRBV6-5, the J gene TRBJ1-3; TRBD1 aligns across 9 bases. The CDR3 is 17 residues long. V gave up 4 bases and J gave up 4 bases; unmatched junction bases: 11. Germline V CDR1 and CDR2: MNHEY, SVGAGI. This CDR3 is CASSSLQGAALGNTIYF. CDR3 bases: TGTGCCAGCAGTTCTTTACAGGGGGCAGCTCTGGGAAACACCATATATTTT.

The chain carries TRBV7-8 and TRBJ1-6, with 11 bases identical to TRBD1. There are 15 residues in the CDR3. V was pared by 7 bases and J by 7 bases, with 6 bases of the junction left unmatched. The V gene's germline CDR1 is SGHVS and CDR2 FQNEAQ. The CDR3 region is CASTLGQGANSPLHF. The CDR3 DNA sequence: TGTGCCAGCACCCTCGGACAGGGGGCGAATTCACCCCTCCACTTT.